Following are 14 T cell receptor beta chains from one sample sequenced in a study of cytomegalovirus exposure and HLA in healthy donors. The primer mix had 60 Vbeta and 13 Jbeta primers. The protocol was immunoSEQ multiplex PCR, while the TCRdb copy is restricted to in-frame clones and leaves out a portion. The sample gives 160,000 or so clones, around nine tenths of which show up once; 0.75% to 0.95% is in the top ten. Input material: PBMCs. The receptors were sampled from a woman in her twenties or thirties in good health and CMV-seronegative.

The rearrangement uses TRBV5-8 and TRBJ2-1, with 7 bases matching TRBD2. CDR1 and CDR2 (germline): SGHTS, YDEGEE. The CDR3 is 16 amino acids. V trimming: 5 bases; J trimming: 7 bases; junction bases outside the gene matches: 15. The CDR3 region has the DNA TGTGCCAGCAGTTTTCGGGGGGACCACACATGGAATGAGCAGTTCTTC. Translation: CASSFRGDHTWNEQFF.

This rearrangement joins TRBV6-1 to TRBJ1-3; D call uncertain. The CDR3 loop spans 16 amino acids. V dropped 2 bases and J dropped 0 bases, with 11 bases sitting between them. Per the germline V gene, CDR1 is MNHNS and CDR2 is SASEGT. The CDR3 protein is CASSEFPDDSGNTIYF. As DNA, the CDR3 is TGTGCCAGCAGTGAATTCCCAGATGACTCTGGAAACACCATATATTTT.

CDR3 DNA sequence: TGCGCCAGCAGTGGGGGCGGCTCCTACGAGCAGTACTTC. Translating gives CASSGGGSYEQYF. This chain connects TRBV10-2 to TRBJ2-7, with D tentatively TRBD1 (5 bases). The V and J ends lost 4 bases and 0 bases respectively, with 7 bases between them. Per germline, CDR1 WSHSY and CDR2 SAAADI. The CDR3 runs 13 residues.

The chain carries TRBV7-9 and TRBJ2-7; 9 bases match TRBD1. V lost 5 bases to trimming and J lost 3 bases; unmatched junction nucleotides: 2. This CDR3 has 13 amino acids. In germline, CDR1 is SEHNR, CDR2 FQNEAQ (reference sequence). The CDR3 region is CASSPTGGYEQYF. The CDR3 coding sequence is TGTGCCAGCAGCCCGACAGGGGGCTACGAGCAGTACTTC.

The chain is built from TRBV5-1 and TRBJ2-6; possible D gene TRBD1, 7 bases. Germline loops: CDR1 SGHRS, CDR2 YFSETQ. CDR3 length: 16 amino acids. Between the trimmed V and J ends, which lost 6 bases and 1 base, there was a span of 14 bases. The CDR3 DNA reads TGCGCCAGCAACCAGGGGGGTTCGTCTGGGGCCAACGTCCTGACTTTC. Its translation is CASNQGGSSGANVLTF.

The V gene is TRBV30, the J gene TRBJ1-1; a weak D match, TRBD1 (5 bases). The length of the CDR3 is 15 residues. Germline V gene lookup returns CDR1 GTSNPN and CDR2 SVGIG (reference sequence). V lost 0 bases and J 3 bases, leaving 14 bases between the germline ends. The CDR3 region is CAWSVWQGLHTEAFF. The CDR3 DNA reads TGTGCCTGGAGTGTATGGCAGGGCCTCCACACTGAAGCTTTCTTT. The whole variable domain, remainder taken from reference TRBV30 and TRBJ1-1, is SQTIHQWPATLVQPVGSPLSLECTVEGTSNPNLYWYRQAAGRGLQLLFYSVGIGQISSEVPQNLSASRPQDRQFILSSKKLLLSDSGFYLCAWSVWQGLHTEAFFGQGTRLTVV.

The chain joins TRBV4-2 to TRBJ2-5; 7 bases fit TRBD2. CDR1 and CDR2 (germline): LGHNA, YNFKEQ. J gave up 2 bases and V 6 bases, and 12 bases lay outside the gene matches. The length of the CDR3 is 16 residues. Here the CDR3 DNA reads TGTGCCAGCAGTCCTCGACCGGGACTACTACAAGAGACCCAGTACTTC. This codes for CASSPRPGLLQETQYF.

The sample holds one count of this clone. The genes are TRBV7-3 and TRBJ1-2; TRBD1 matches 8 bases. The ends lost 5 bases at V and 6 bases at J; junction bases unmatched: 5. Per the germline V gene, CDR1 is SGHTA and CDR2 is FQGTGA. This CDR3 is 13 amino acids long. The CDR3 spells CASSQTGEHGYTF. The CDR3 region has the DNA TGTGCCAGCAGCCAGACAGGGGAGCATGGCTACACCTTC.

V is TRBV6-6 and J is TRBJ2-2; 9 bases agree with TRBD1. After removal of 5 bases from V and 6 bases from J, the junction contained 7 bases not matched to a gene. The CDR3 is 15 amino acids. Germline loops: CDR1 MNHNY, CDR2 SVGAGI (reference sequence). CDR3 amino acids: CASSKGQGTAGELFF. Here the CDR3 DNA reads TGTGCCAGCAGTAAGGGACAGGGAACTGCCGGGGAGCTGTTTTTT.

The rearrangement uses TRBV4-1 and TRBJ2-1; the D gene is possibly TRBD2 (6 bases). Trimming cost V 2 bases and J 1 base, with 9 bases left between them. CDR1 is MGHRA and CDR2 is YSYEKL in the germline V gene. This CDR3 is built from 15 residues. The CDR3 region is CASSQPGTSYNEQFF. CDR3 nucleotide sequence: TGCGCCAGCAGCCAACCCGGGACTTCCTACAATGAGCAGTTCTTC.

Here the CDR3 reads CASSFISGSIEDTQYF. Here the CDR3 DNA reads TGTGCCAGTAGTTTCATAAGCGGGAGCATTGAAGATACGCAGTATTTT. The chain combines TRBV19 with TRBJ2-3, with 8 bases matching TRBD2. Per germline, CDR1 LNHDA and CDR2 SQIVND (reference sequence). This CDR3 has 16 residues. V lost 5 bases and J lost 5; bases outside the gene matches: 12.

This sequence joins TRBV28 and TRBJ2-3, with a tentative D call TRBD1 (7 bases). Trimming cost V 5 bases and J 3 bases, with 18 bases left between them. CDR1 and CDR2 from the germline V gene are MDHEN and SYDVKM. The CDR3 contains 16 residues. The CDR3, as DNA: TGTGCCAGCAGTACGCTCCAGGGGGGTAGGACAGATACGCAGTATTTT. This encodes CASSTLQGGRTDTQYF. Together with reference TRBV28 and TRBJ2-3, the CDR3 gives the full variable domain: DVKVTQSSRYLVKRTGEKVFLECVQDMDHENMFWYRQDPGLGLRLIYFSYDVKMKEKGDIPEGYSVSREKKERFSLILESASTNQTSMYLCASSTLQGGRTDTQYFGPGTRLTVL.

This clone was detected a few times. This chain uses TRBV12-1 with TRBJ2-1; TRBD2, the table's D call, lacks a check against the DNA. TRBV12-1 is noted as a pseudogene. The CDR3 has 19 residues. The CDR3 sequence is CASSGFFFQALRTYNEQFF. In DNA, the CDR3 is TGTGCCAGCAGCGGTTTTTTTTTCCAAGCGCTACGTACCTACAATGAGCAGTTCTTC.

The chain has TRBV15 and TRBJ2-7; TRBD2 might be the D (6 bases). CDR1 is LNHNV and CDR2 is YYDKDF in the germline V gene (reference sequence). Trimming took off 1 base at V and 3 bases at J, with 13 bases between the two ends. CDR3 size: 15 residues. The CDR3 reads CATSRGGGRSYEQYF. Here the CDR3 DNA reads TGTGCCACCAGCAGAGGGGGTGGGAGGAGCTACGAGCAGTACTTC.